Listed below are T cell receptor beta chains from one sample, sequenced in a study of T cell responses to AZD1222 COVID-19 vaccine. Assay used: immunoSEQ multiplex PCR; TCRdb lists only in-frame clones, some missing. The table has 250,000 to 300,000 clones, approximately 94% seen once. Sequenced material: peripheral blood, taken 28 days after the second AZD1222 dose. The receptors here all came from an adult who received the AZD1222 COVID-19 vaccine. The CDR3 runs from the conserved cysteine through the conserved F or W. The D gene is left open where the match is weak. The listing skips clone size in some rows; elsewhere it reads once, few, many or a size class.

d_call,j_call,cdr3_length,clone_size,v_call,cdr3_aa,cdr3_nt
-,TRBJ1-5,14,-,TRBV2,CASSEGEGGQPQHF,TGTGCCAGCAGTGAAGGGGAGGGAGGTCAGCCCCAGCATTTT
TRBD1,TRBJ2-2,17,-,TRBV5-1,CASSLTTTGINTGELFF,TGCGCCAGCAGCTTAACAACGACAGGGATAAACACCGGGGAGCTGTTTTTT
TRBD2,TRBJ2-1,16,-,TRBV28,CASSPPGLAGVHEQFF,TGTGCCAGCAGTCCCCCTGGACTAGCGGGAGTTCATGAGCAGTTCTTC
-,TRBJ2-7,12,-,TRBV5-1,CASSGDFYEQYF,TGCGCCAGCAGCGGGGATTTCTACGAGCAGTACTTC
-,TRBJ1-1,15,-,TRBV6-5,CASSYSRARVARAFF,TGTGCCAGCAGTTACTCGAGGGCCAGGGTGGCGAGAGCTTTCTTT
TRBD2,TRBJ2-5,17,-,TRBV7-2,CASSPSGTSGRQETQYF,TGTGCCAGCAGCCCCTCAGGGACTAGCGGGAGGCAAGAGACCCAGTACTTC
-,TRBJ1-2,13,-,TRBV2,CASSIDRNYGYTF,TGTGCCAGCAGTATTGACCGAAACTATGGCTACACCTTC
-,TRBJ1-5,14,-,TRBV7-8,CASSLDQGKQPQHF,TGTGCCAGCAGCTTAGACCAGGGCAAACAGCCCCAGCATTTT
-,TRBJ2-1,14,-,TRBV11-1,CASSLDRENNEQFF,TGTGCCAGCAGCTTAGATCGGGAGAACAATGAGCAGTTCTTC
-,TRBJ1-5,14,-,TRBV7-9,CASSHTGERQPQHF,TGTGCCAGCAGCCATACCGGGGAGCGGCAGCCCCAGCATTTT
-,TRBJ2-5,14,-,TRBV1,CTSSRTSRGETQYF,TGCACCAGCAGTCGGACTTCGAGGGGGGAGACCCAGTACTTC
-,TRBJ1-2,14,-,TRBV2,CASRPPGSYYGYTF,TGTGCCAGCAGGCCTCCCGGGTCCTACTATGGCTACACCTTC
-,TRBJ1-5,19,-,TRBV6-4,CASSDPNTTPGDSNQPQHF,TGTGCCAGCAGTGACCCAAATACTACCCCCGGGGATAGCAATCAGCCCCAGCATTTT
TRBD1,TRBJ1-2,17,-,TRBV28,CASSLWWTGHTNYGYTF,TGTGCCAGCAGTTTATGGTGGACAGGGCATACTAACTATGGCTACACCTTC
-,TRBJ1-2,10,once,TRBV28,CAVKGYGYTF,TGTGCCGTCAAGGGCTATGGCTACACCTTC
TRBD2,TRBJ2-3,16,-,TRBV2,CASSFATSGRSDTQYF,TGTGCCAGCAGTTTTGCGACTAGCGGGAGATCTGATACGCAGTATTTT
-,TRBJ2-3,15,once,TRBV4-3,CASSQEFSDTDTQYF,TGCGCCAGCAGCCAAGAGTTTAGCGACACAGATACGCAGTATTTT
-,TRBJ1-6,13,few,TRBV14,CASSQSLNSPLHF,TGTGCCAGCAGCCAATCCCTTAATTCACCCCTCCACTTT
-,TRBJ1-1,13,-,TRBV6-5,CASSPPVDTEAFF,TGTGCCAGCAGTCCTCCCGTGGACACTGAAGCTTTCTTT
TRBD1,TRBJ2-1,15,-,TRBV7-2,CASSLVGTGNNEQFF,TGTGCCAGCAGCTTAGTGGGGACAGGGAACAATGAGCAGTTCTTC
-,TRBJ1-1,13,-,TRBV5-1,CASSIDRNTEAFF,TGCGCCAGCAGCATTGACAGGAACACTGAAGCTTTCTTT
-,TRBJ2-3,14,-,TRBV7-3,CASSLGVSTDTQYF,TGTGCCAGCAGTTTGGGGGTTAGCACAGATACGCAGTATTTT
TRBD2,TRBJ2-2,18,-,TRBV3-1/TRBV3-2,CASSQEAVGTRGTGELFF,TGTGCCAGCAGCCAAGAGGCGGTAGGGACTAGGGGCACCGGGGAGCTGTTTTTT